The sequence of this T cell receptor beta chain was determined in a study of T-cell memory formation after mild COVID-19. The CDR3 extends over 16 amino acids. In germline, CDR1 is LGHDT, CDR2 YNNKEL (reference sequence). V was pared by 2 bases and J by 0 bases, with 8 bases between. Sample barcodes and UMIs were carried by the TCR alpha and TCR beta cDNA libraries that 5'RACE generated with constant-segment primers. From the 5' RACE reads, TCRdb called clonotypes with MiXCR, one entry per CDR3 protein. The table records a few hundred thousand distinct CDR3 sequences, around a fifth of them present only once.

This rearrangement joins TRBV3-1 to TRBJ1-6; D perhaps matches TRBD1 (5 bases). Input material: PBMCs or a T cell subset sorted from them (not recorded which). The clonotype was recovered from an adult woman who had mild COVID-19 (a few samples of this study predate the infection). Cell type and time point are not known. CDR3 DNA: TGTGCCAGCAGCCAATTCAGGGACTCCTATAATTCACCCCTCCACTTT. As protein: CASSQFRDSYNSPLHF.